This T cell receptor beta chain was found in a study of beta chain features in type 1 diabetes (dated by TCRdb to between 2018 and 2020). Describing the broader study: Mean age, gender distribution, total cell number and subset yield were not different between patients and healthy donors. In the study, TCRB repertoires of sorted circulating CD4+ T cell subsets from recently diagnosed type 1 diabetes patients were compared with those of matched healthy donors. A total of roughly 99,000,000 sorted cells were examined across all samples, and the number of cells per subset was strongly correlated with RNA yield. Regulatory and stem cell-like memory subsets were obtained from only 8 patients and roughly 8 healthy donors, while naive and central memory subsets were obtained from all 30 or so donors. What the study reported, not specific to this receptor: Shorter templates might have been favored by PCR, but patient and control samples were amplified and corrected together, so both groups would have been affected equally by any skew. The naive, central memory and regulatory TCRB repertoires appeared to resemble one another more closely among patients than among healthy donors. HLA sub-analyses involved small numbers of individuals, so any influence of HLA type on TCRB rearrangement remained unresolved. Sequencing cDNA rather than genomic DNA could over-represent highly expressing activated cells, although activation and CD3 levels did not differ between groups. A moderate but significant shortening of TCRB CDR3 length was observed in type 1 diabetes patients in all four CD4+ subsets. Fewer insertions and more nucleotide deletions at VDJ recombination sites were observed in patients with type 1 diabetes, implying thymic rearrangement abnormalities.

The entire amount of isolated RNA was reverse transcribed using the High Capacity cDNA Reverse Transcription Kit, so the sequenced TCRB transcripts were expressed ones. Deep immunoSEQ sequencing was applied to naive, central memory and regulatory T cell samples, giving an average of around 3.8 million total reads per sample. After sorted cells were lysed in RLT buffer, RNA was extracted with DNase-treated RNeasy Micro or Mini kits, with the choice depending on cell number. Each cell subset was processed separately to prevent cross-contamination, with patient and healthy donor samples processed together. The immunoSEQ multiplex PCR was used to amplify TCRB sequences from cDNA, generating 87-bp fragments that spanned the CDR3 region. Sequencing of the amplicons was performed on the Illumina HiSeq platform. The paper's processing steps were these. PCR bias was computationally corrected using synthetic template baselines, reads within Hamming distance 2 were collapsed, and singletons that could not be merged were discarded. Reads were aligned against IMGT to assign V, D and J genes, CDR3 length and insertions or deletions at six rearrangement sites. Within each subset, clonotype counts were normalized to the number of sorted cells before true diversity and Gini coefficients were calculated with the tcR R package. The overlap coefficient, calculated on TCRB nucleotide sequences, was used to quantify repertoire sharing. As a proxy for the pre-selection repertoire, out-of-frame TCRB sequences from naive cells were analyzed. This immuneACCESS table, as held by TCRdb, lists in-frame sequences with V and J called but not all clones. Of the missing ones, under half trace to an unresolved V gene in checked studies; the others have no known cause. D and trimming come from the DNA, and the V and J calls and clone size come from that table. The sample profile shows a few hundred thousand clones; 24% of them were found once. The biggest ten clones account for around 0.011% of the sample.

Each donor gave one peripheral blood draw, averaging approximately 0.12 L, which was collected into heparinised tubes. Using a panel that included CD45RO, CCR7, CD25, CD127, CD95 and CD27, naive, central memory, regulatory and stem cell-like memory CD4+ T cells were sorted on a BD FACSAria II. Every sorted population had a purity above 95%. PBMCs were isolated right away by Lymphoprep density gradient centrifugation and were stained directly, without culture. Samples were stained and sorted in pairs, with one healthy donor and one patient per experiment, so that batch effects were minimized. In the germline V gene, CDR1 corresponds to SGDLS and CDR2 to YYNGEE. After removal of 0 bases from V and 9 bases from J, the junction retains 2 bases not matched to a gene. Inclusive of the bounding cysteine and phenylalanine, the CDR3 is 14 residues long. Only the CDR3 part of the read is kept: 42 bases, read in frame from the first base.

Comments on this clone: Its antigen specificity is not known. No per-base quality is available; no much larger clone lies one base away.

Source material: naive CD4+ T cells from blood. Explained via the paper, the cell subset or site label denotes: true naive CD4+ T cells. This receptor was identified in a woman aged 30 to 39 with type 1 diabetes. The receptor chain draws on TRBV9 and TRBJ2-1; 11 middle bases align to TRBD2. The CDR3 corresponds to CASSVVAGGIEQFF. The DNA sequence follows: TGTGCCAGCAGCGTAGTAGCGGGAGGGATTGAGCAGTTCTTC.